These T cell receptor beta chains were read from a single sample in a study of CD8+ T cells in alopecia areata. Assay used: immunoSEQ multiplex PCR; TCRdb lists only in-frame clones, some missing. The repertoire consists of about 190,000 clones, with roughly 64% occurring once and the leading ten covering more than 3.5%. Sequences were derived from CD4+ T cells sorted from blood, sampled at week 4, from a patient treated with tofacitinib. These receptors came from a human donor with alopecia areata. Both conserved end residues are trimmed from each CDR3.

TRBV11-2	TRBJ1-1	ASSQQRMNTEAF
TRBV6-5	TRBJ2-1	ASSYWGQQGRQF
TRBV30	TRBJ2-7	ASKRDGPYEQY
TRBV30	TRBJ2-2	AWKLRGELF
TRBV27	TRBJ2-6	ASRGHGANVLT
TRBV30	TRBJ1-2	AWRGQQSNYGYT
TRBV6-1	TRBJ1-2	ASRSRIDYGYT
TRBV25-1	TRBJ1-2	ASSEIYGYT
TRBV10-3	TRBJ2-1	AITALAGGHNEQF
TRBV11-1	TRBJ2-3	ASSSRDSLSTDTQY
TRBV2	TRBJ1-4	ASMAGHSEKLF
TRBV10-3	TRBJ2-7	AISGSGLAYEQY
TRBV4-3	TRBJ2-5	ASSPEPGPETQY
TRBV18	TRBJ2-5	ASSPPSGTQY
TRBV4-3	TRBJ1-2	ASSQEDRGLYGYT
TRBV10-3	TRBJ1-2	AGGQDLGLGYT
TRBV29-1	TRBJ2-1	SVAGGPNNEQF
TRBV29-1	TRBJ1-1	SVDEQGTEAF
TRBV13	TRBJ2-2	ASSSSVNTGELF
TRBV27	TRBJ1-6	ASSLGQGNSPLH
TRBV2	TRBJ1-5	ASSVDSFQPQH
TRBV4-1	TRBJ2-3	ASSQDYLPKVDTQY
TRBV4-1	TRBJ2-3	ASSQEGGADTQY
TRBV5-6	TRBJ2-4	ASSLNEGTTQY
TRBV27	TRBJ1-2	ASRDRQNYGYT
TRBV14	TRBJ2-7	ASSRTSYEQY
TRBV29-1	TRBJ2-1	SAAPRLAYNEQF
TRBV7-9	TRBJ2-2	ASSFGTGTNTGELF
TRBV11-2	TRBJ1-6	ASSLWTDNSPLH
TRBV20-1	TRBJ2-1	SVIHEQF
TRBV5-1	TRBJ2-7	ASSNTGGFYEQY
TRBV4-1	TRBJ1-5	ASSQIQGGNQPQH
TRBV11-2	TRBJ2-2	ASRVAGGGASGELF
TRBV12-5	TRBJ2-2	ASGSNRGPPNTGELF
TRBV30	TRBJ2-7	AWSVGAGWY
TRBV2	TRBJ2-7	ASRLAGGYEQY
TRBV13	TRBJ2-7	ASSLGPEAFPNEQY
TRBV29-1	TRBJ2-3	SVQAGGTDTQY
TRBV6-5	TRBJ1-2	ASSYEGQGIYGYT
TRBV20-1	TRBJ1-2	SAGATYGYT
TRBV11-2	TRBJ1-3	ASSLARRGHSSGNTIY
TRBV25-1	TRBJ2-3	ASTPDRDRNTDTQY